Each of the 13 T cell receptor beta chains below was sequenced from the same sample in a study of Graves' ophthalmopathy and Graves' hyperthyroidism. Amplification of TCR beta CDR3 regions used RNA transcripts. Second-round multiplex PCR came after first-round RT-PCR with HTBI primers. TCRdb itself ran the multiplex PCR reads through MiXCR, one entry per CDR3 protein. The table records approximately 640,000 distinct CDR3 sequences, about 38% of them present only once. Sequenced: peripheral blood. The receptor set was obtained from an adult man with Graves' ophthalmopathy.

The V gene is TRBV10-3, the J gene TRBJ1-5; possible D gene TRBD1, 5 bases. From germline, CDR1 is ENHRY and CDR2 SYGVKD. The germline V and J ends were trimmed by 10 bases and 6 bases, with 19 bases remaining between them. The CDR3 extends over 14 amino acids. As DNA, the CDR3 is TGTGCCAGCAGAGTGAGGCAGGGCGGTCAGCCCCAGCATTTT. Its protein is CASRVRQGGQPQHF.

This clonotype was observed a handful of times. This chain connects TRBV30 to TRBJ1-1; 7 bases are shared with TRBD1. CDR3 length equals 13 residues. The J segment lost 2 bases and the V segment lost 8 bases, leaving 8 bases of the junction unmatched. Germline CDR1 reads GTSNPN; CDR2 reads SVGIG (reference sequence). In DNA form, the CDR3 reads TGTGCCGGACTGAGACAGGGCAACACTGAAGCTTTCTTT. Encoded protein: CAGLRQGNTEAFF.

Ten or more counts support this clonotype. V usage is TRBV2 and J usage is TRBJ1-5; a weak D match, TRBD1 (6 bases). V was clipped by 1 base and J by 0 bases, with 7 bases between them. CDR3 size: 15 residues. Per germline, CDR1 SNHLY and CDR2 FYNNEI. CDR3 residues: CASSEGRGSNQPQHF. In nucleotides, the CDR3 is TGTGCCAGCAGTGAAGGCAGGGGTAGCAATCAGCCCCAGCATTTT.

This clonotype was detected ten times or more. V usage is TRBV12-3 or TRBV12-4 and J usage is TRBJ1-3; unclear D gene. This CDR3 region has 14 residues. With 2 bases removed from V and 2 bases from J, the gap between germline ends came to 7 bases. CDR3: CASSLRVPGNTIYF. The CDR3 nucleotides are TGTGCCAGCAGTTTAAGGGTACCTGGAAACACCATATATTTT.

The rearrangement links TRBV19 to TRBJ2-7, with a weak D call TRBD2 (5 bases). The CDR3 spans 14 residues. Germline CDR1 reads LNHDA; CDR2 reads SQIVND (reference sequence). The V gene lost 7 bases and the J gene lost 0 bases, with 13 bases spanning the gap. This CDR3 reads CASTQSGSSYEQYF. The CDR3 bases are TGTGCCAGTACCCAAAGCGGTAGCTCCTACGAGCAGTACTTC.

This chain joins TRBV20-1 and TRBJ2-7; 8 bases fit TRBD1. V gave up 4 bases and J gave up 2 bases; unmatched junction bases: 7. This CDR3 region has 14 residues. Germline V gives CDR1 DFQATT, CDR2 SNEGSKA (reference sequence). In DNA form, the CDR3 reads TGCAGTGCTATTGGACAGGGCCGCGCCTACGAGCAGTACTTC. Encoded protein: CSAIGQGRAYEQYF.

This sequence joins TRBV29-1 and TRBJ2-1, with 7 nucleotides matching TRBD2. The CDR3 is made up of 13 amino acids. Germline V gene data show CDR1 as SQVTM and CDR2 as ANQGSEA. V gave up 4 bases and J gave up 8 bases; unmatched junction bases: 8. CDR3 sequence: CSVVGTTIDEQFF. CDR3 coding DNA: TGCAGCGTTGTAGGGACTACAATCGATGAGCAGTTCTTC.

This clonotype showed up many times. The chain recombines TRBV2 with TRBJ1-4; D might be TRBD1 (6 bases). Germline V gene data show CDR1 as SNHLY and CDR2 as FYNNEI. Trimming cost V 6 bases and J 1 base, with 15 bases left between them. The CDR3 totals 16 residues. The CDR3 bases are TGTGCCAGCAGCTCGTGGGGGGGCGGAACTAATGAAAAACTGTTTTTT. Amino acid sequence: CASSSWGGGTNEKLFF.

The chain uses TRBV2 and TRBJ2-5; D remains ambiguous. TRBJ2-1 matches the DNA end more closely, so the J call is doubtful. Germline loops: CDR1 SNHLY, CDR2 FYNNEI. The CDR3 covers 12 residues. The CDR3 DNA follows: TGTGCCAGCAATTACCACGGTGAGCTTCAGTTCTTC. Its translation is CASNYHGELQFF.

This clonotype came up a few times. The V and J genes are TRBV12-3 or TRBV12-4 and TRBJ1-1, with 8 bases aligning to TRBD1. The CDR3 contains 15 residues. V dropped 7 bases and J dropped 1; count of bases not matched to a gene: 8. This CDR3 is CASITRGLGNTEAFF. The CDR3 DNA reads TGTGCCAGCATTACCAGGGGGCTGGGGAACACTGAAGCTTTCTTT.

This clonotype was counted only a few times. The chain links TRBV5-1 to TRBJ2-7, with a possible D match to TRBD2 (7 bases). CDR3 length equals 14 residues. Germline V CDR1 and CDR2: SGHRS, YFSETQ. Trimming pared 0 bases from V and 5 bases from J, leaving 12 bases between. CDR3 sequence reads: CASSLGGGSDEQYF. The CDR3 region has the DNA TGCGCCAGCAGCTTGGGCGGGGGCAGCGACGAGCAGTACTTC.

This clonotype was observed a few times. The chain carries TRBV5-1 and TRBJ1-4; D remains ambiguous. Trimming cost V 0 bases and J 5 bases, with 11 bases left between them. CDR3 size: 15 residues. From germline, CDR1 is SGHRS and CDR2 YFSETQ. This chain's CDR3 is CASSLDPIGNEKLFF. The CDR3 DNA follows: TGCGCCAGCAGCTTGGATCCTATAGGAAATGAAAAACTGTTTTTT.

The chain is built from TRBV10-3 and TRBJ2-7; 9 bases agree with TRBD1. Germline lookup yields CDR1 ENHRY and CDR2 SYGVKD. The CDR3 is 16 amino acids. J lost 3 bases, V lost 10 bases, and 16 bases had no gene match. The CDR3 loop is CASRSRPGQGLYEQYF. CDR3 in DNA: TGTGCCAGCAGATCCCGACCGGGACAGGGTCTCTACGAGCAGTACTTC.